What follows describes a single T cell receptor beta chain. The target antigen is unknown. The data originate from a study of cytomegalovirus exposure and HLA in healthy donors. Points from the study as a whole: Productive status was seen about 90% or about 30% of the time for most TCR beta V segments in an earlier analysis. Among the CMV-associated chains, three were confirmed in vitro as specific for CMV antigens. A later analysis by the authors found several of the most significant clusters apparently linked to common viral pathogens.

The PCR used 60 Vbeta and 13 Jbeta primers. Generated by immunoSEQ multiplex PCR, the TCRdb table keeps only in-frame clones and is missing some. The sample has 80,000 or so clones, approximately 70% seen once. The specimen sequenced was PBMCs. The clonotype was recovered from a middle-aged woman in good health and CMV-seropositive.

This chain's CDR3 is CASHNGQGEFGYTF. CDR3 sequence (DNA): TGTGCCAGCCATAATGGACAGGGGGAATTTGGCTACACCTTC. This chain joins TRBV2 and TRBJ1-2; 10 nucleotides match TRBD1. There are 14 residues in the CDR3. Germline assignment: CDR1 SNHLY and CDR2 FYNNEI. V lost 8 bases and J lost 7; bases outside the gene matches: 10.